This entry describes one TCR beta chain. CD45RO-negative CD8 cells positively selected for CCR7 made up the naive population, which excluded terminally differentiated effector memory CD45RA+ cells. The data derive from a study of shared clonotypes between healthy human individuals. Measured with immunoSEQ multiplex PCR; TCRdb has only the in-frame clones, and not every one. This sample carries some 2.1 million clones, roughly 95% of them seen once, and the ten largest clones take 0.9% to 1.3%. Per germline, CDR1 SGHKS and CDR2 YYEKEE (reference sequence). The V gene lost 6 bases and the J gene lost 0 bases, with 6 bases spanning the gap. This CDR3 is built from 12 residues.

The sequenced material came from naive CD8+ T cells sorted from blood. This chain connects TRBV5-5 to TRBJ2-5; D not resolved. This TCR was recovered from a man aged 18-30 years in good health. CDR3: CASNDYQETQYF. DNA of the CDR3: TGTGCCAGCAATGACTACCAAGAGACCCAGTACTTC.